These 29 T cell receptor beta chains were all obtained from the same sample, sequenced in a study of blood T cells in healthy people across ages. Alongside a J-beta primer mix, a sample-barcoded 5' primer served in a second PCR lasting roughly 7 to 11 cycles. TCRdb fed the 5' RACE reads into MiXCR, producing one record per CDR3 protein. The sample includes 500,000 to 700,000 distinct CDR3 sequences, about 28% seen only once; the top ten take around a sixth. The sequenced sample was blood. These receptors were taken from a woman aged 80 or older in good health.

Regarding this clonotype: It may be a read error: a sequence one base away is much more abundant. The chain employs TRBV20-1 and TRBJ1-2, with TRBD1 as a possible D gene (6 bases). CDR1 and CDR2 from the germline V gene are DFQATT and SNEGSKA (reference sequence). The ends were cut back, 4 bases at V and 8 bases at J, with 20 bases in the middle. This CDR3 contains 14 residues. CDR3 region: CSAKAPGGARGYTF. The CDR3 DNA sequence: TGCAGTGCTAAAGCTCCGGGGGGGGCGAGGGGCTACACCTTC.

The J gene is TRBJ2-5, the V gene TRBV12-3 or TRBV12-4; no clear D. The CDR3 runs to 12 residues. Trimming cost V 4 bases and J 9 bases, with 12 bases left between them. CDR3 sequence reads: CASSSRSSSQYF. The CDR3, as DNA: TGTGCCAGCAGTTCAAGATCGTCCTCCCAGTACTTC.

Details on this clonotype: A read error may be the cause here, since a much bigger clone is one base away. V is TRBV12-3 or TRBV12-4 and J is TRBJ2-7; perhaps D is TRBD1 or TRBD2 (5 bases each). The end of the DNA is better explained by TRBJ2-5, so the J call may be wrong. CDR3 length: 13 residues. The CDR3 coding sequence is TGTGCCAACAGTTTGAGCGGTGGGGGGACCCAGTACTTC. Protein sequence: CANSLSGGGTQYF.

This clonotype was detected ten times or more. The V and J genes are TRBV25-1 and TRBJ2-7; D is perhaps TRBD1 (6 bases). CDR3 length: 16 residues. Germline V CDR1 and CDR2: MGHDK, SYGVNS. V was shortened by 10 bases and J by 2 bases, with 24 bases between the two germline ends. The CDR3 loop reads CATTSGHGIGTYEQYF. The CDR3 DNA reads as TGTGCCACCACATCGGGACACGGGATTGGGACCTACGAGCAGTACTTC.

V usage is TRBV29-1 and J usage is TRBJ2-3; no clear D. The V end was cut by 1 base, the J end by 2 bases, with 10 bases between. The CDR3 contains 14 residues. The germline CDR1 and CDR2 sequences are SQVTM and ANQGSEA. The CDR3 sequence is CSVEGLRNTDTQYF. In DNA form, the CDR3 reads TGCAGCGTTGAAGGTCTTCGAAACACAGATACGCAGTATTTT.

CDR3 sequence reads: CASSPGSGGANVLTF. For the CDR3, the DNA is TGTGCCAGCAGCCCCGGGTCAGGGGGGGCCAACGTCCTGACTTTC. The chain joins TRBV11-3 to TRBJ2-6, with TRBD1 as a possible D gene (5 bases). Trimming left V 5 bases short and J 4 bases short, with 12 bases between. The germline CDR1 and CDR2 sequences are SGHNT and YENEEA. There are 15 residues in the CDR3.

In the case of this clonotype: A clone one base away is much larger, so this may be a read error. The CDR3 loop reads CASSLGVGPIRNEQYF. CDR3 in DNA: TGTGCCAGCAGCTTGGGGGTGGGACCTATCCGCAATGAGCAGTACTTC. V usage is TRBV7-2 and J usage is TRBJ2-5; D is perhaps TRBD1 or TRBD2 (5 bases each). This CDR3 region has 16 residues. The V gene lost 3 bases and the J gene lost 11 bases, with 25 bases spanning the gap. The germline V gene has CDR1 SGHTA and CDR2 FQGNSA.

This clonotype has more than one count but fewer than ten. The rearrangement joins TRBV5-1 to TRBJ1-2, with D possibly TRBD1 on 5 matching bases. Germline V gene data show CDR1 as SGHRS and CDR2 as YFSETQ. The V and J ends lost 6 bases and 1 base respectively, with 16 bases between them. The CDR3 is 15 amino acids. This CDR3 reads CASTLLGGGNYGYTF. The CDR3 DNA reads TGCGCCAGCACACTCCTCGGTGGGGGTAACTATGGCTACACCTTC. The full variable domain, with the rest looked up from reference TRBV5-1 and TRBJ1-2, is KAGVTQTPRYLIKTRGQQVTLSCSPISGHRSVSWYQQTPGQGLQFLFEYFSETQRNKGNFPGRFSGRQFSNSRSEMNVSTLELGDSALYLCASTLLGGGNYGYTFGSGTRLTVV.

This chain connects TRBV25-1 to TRBJ2-1; either TRBD1 or TRBD2 may fit D (6 bases each). The CDR3 contains 16 residues. Trimming removed 1 base at V and 4 bases at J, with 14 bases between. The germline gives CDR1 MGHDK, CDR2 SYGVNS. The chain's CDR3 is CASSESKGGAYNEQFF. Written as DNA, the CDR3 is TGTGCCAGCAGTGAATCAAAGGGGGGCGCTTACAATGAGCAGTTCTTC.

This clonotype was counted many times. J is TRBJ2-7 and V is TRBV6-5; TRBD2 matches 10 bases. V lost 4 bases to trimming and J lost 12 bases; unmatched junction nucleotides: 9. Germline V CDR1 and CDR2: MNHEY, SVGAGI. This CDR3 is built from 13 residues. CDR3 residues: CASSSRERGGMYF. For the CDR3, the DNA is TGTGCCAGCAGTTCCCGGGAGCGGGGGGGCATGTACTTC.

Details on this clonotype: This may stem from a read error, because a much larger clone lies one nucleotide away. The V call is TRBV5-6, the J call TRBJ2-4; 10 bases map to TRBD2. The V and J ends lost 1 base and 13 bases, in that order; junction bases with no gene match: 8. Germline V gene sequence: CDR1 SGHDT, CDR2 YYEEEE. The CDR3 is 14 amino acids. The CDR3 sequence: CASSLTSGTGEQYF. Here the CDR3 DNA reads TGTGCCAGCAGCTTGACTAGCGGGACAGGTGAGCAGTACTTC.

At least ten counts were recorded for this clonotype. The V and J genes are TRBV5-1 and TRBJ2-1; TRBD2 matches at 11 bases. Germline V gene sequence: CDR1 SGHRS, CDR2 YFSETQ. Trimming at V came to 5 bases and at J to 1 base, leaving 2 bases not matched to a gene. The CDR3 runs to 15 residues. CDR3 sequence reads: CASRLAGESYNEQFF. CDR3 DNA sequence: TGCGCCAGCAGACTAGCGGGGGAGTCCTACAATGAGCAGTTCTTC.

This clonotype was detected many times. The chain recombines TRBV7-9 with TRBJ2-4, with D perhaps matching TRBD1 or TRBD2 (5 bases each). Germline V CDR1 and CDR2: SEHNR, FQNEAQ (reference sequence). V was shortened by 4 bases and J by 5 bases, with 9 bases between the two germline ends. CDR3 size: 13 residues. The chain's CDR3 is CASSYRDENIQYF. The CDR3 nucleotides are TGTGCCAGCAGCTACCGGGACGAAAACATTCAGTACTTC.

The V call is TRBV6-4, the J call TRBJ2-5; the D gene could be TRBD1 or TRBD2 (5 bases each). Trimming took 5 bases from V and 11 from J, leaving 24 bases between them. The CDR3 is 15 residues long. Germline V gene sequence: CDR1 MRHNA, CDR2 SNTAGT. CDR3 sequence reads: CASSWGSGGTGEQYF. CDR3 bases: TGTGCCAGCAGTTGGGGGTCAGGCGGAACTGGTGAGCAGTACTTC.

This clonotype was detected many times. The chain combines TRBV7-9 with TRBJ2-3; D might be TRBD2 (6 bases). Germline loops: CDR1 SEHNR, CDR2 FQNEAQ (reference sequence). This CDR3 contains 15 residues. V lost 8 bases and J lost 1, with 16 bases in between. The CDR3 nucleotides are TGTGCCAGCTCCTCTGCGGGGTCGGGCACAGATACGCAGTATTTT. Its protein is CASSSAGSGTDTQYF.

This clonotype was recorded many times. The J gene is TRBJ2-5, the V gene TRBV20-1, with TRBD2 matching over 8 bases. With 3 bases clipped from V and 5 bases from J, the junction kept 8 bases outside the gene matches. Germline CDR1 and CDR2: DFQATT and SNEGSKA (reference sequence). The CDR3 contains 14 residues. DNA for the CDR3: TGCAGTGCTAGTCTGGCGGGGGGTTGGGAGACCCAGTACTTC. The encoded protein is CSASLAGGWETQYF.

There are many counts of this clonotype. The J gene is TRBJ2-3, the V gene TRBV20-1; TRBD2 agrees at 7 bases. Trimming cost V 0 bases and J 3 bases; bases outside gene matches: 6. CDR3 length: 15 residues. The germline V gene has CDR1 DFQATT and CDR2 SNEGSKA (reference sequence). The CDR3 sequence: CSARDPGGRTDTQYF. CDR3 nucleotides: TGCAGTGCTAGAGATCCCGGGGGGAGGACAGATACGCAGTATTTT.

This clonotype was seen ten or more times. The V and J genes are TRBV5-1 and TRBJ2-2; weak D call: TRBD1 (5 bases). This CDR3 is 15 amino acids long. Germline loops: CDR1 SGHRS, CDR2 YFSETQ. V was shortened by 5 bases and J by 2 bases, with 13 bases between the two germline ends. CDR3 region: CASSSNGANTGELFF. The DNA for the CDR3 is TGCGCCAGCAGTTCGAATGGGGCCAACACCGGGGAGCTGTTTTTT.

The sample holds a few counts of this clonotype. The chain joins TRBV6-2 or TRBV6-3 to TRBJ1-1; D is possibly TRBD1 (6 bases). Germline V CDR1 and CDR2: MNHEY, SVGEGT. There are 15 residues in the CDR3. V was trimmed by 4 bases and J by 2 bases, leaving 14 bases between them. CDR3 residues: CASSSHGGFNTEAFF. The CDR3 DNA follows: TGTGCCAGCAGTTCCCACGGGGGCTTCAACACTGAAGCTTTCTTT.

In this sample, this clonotype turned up a few times. The chain is built from TRBV6-1 and TRBJ1-5; 8 bases are shared with TRBD1. V was clipped by 6 bases and J by 5 bases; unmatched bases: 15. This CDR3 region has 17 residues. Germline V lookup: CDR1 MNHNS, CDR2 SASEGT. The CDR3 region is CASSRSETIQGDQPQHF. The CDR3 nucleotides are TGTGCCAGCAGCCGATCCGAAACCATACAGGGGGATCAGCCCCAGCATTTT.

This clonotype was counted only a few times. The chain carries TRBV30 and TRBJ1-6, with 9 bases matching TRBD1. The CDR3 sequence is 18 residues long. J lost 9 bases, V lost 2 bases, and 17 bases had no gene match. Germline CDR1 reads GTSNPN; CDR2 reads SVGIG (reference sequence). The CDR3 DNA sequence: TGTGCCTGGAGTCCAACCGGGACAGGGAGACGGAGCGTTTCACCCCTCCACTTT. Amino acid sequence: CAWSPTGTGRRSVSPLHF.

In this sample, this clonotype turned up many times. The chain couples TRBV12-3 or TRBV12-4 to TRBJ1-1; D call uncertain. With 5 bases removed from V and 3 bases from J, the gap between germline ends came to 19 bases. The CDR3 totals 16 residues. The CDR3 region has the DNA TGTGCCAGCAGTCAATACCCGCCCGTCGAAGACACTGAAGCTTTCTTT. Encoded protein: CASSQYPPVEDTEAFF.

With regard to this clonotype: It may be a read error: a sequence one base away is much more abundant. The chain carries TRBV5-1 and TRBJ2-7; D might be TRBD1 or TRBD2, each matching 5 bases. The V and J ends lost 3 bases and 0 bases respectively, with 13 bases between them. This CDR3 spans 15 amino acids. The V gene's germline CDR1 is SGHRS and CDR2 YFSETQ. CDR3 region: CASSWETASSYEQYF. The CDR3 DNA sequence: TGCGCCAGCAGCTGGGAGACAGCTAGCTCCTACGAGCAGTACTTC.

This clonotype was detected once. This sequence joins TRBV7-2 and TRBJ2-3; D not resolved. Per germline, CDR1 SGHTA and CDR2 FQGNSA. V was shortened by 2 bases and J by 2 bases, with 11 bases between the two germline ends. The CDR3 spans 15 residues. The CDR3: CASSLTGEITDTQYF. The DNA for the CDR3 is TGTGCCAGCAGCTTAACGGGCGAGATCACAGATACGCAGTATTTT.

This clonotype was picked up many times. The chain uses TRBV30 and TRBJ1-6, with a tentative D call TRBD1 (5 bases). The CDR3 is made up of 13 amino acids. CDR1 GTSNPN and CDR2 SVGIG come from the germline V gene (reference sequence). The CDR3 DNA reads as TGTGGGAGCCGGGGGTCCTATAATTCACCCCTCCACTTT. Protein sequence: CGSRGSYNSPLHF.

There are many counts of this clonotype. The rearrangement links TRBV30 to TRBJ2-7; 8 positions match TRBD2. The V gene end was trimmed by 2 bases and the J gene end by 6 bases; junction bases not matched to a gene: 9. The CDR3 has 14 amino acids. Germline V gives CDR1 GTSNPN, CDR2 SVGIG (reference sequence). The CDR3: CAWSTAGGLSEQYF. Written as DNA, the CDR3 is TGTGCCTGGAGTACGGCGGGGGGTTTGAGCGAGCAGTACTTC.

This clonotype was found many times. The V call is TRBV15, the J call TRBJ2-5; no clear D gene. There are 14 residues in the CDR3. Germline-derived CDR1 and CDR2 are LNHNV and YYDKDF (reference sequence). V gave up 3 bases and J gave up 4 bases, with 12 bases separating them. As DNA, the CDR3 is TGTGCCACCAGCAGCGCAGTGGGCGCAGAGACCCAGTACTTC. This gives the protein CATSSAVGAETQYF.

The chain joins TRBV4-3 to TRBJ2-4, with a tentative D call TRBD1 (5 bases). The DNA end favors TRBJ2-7, so the J call may be wrong. CDR1 and CDR2 (germline): LGHNA, YSLEER. There are 14 residues in the CDR3. CDR3: CASSHLDRSDEQYF. CDR3 nucleotide sequence: TGCGCCAGCAGCCATCTTGACAGATCGGACGAGCAGTACTTC.

This clonotype has a handful of counts. A read error may explain this, as a much larger clone is one base away. The CDR3 DNA reads TGTGCCAGCAGAGCGGGACTTGGTGGGGATGGCTACACCTTC. Protein product: CASRAGLGGDGYTF. The rearrangement uses TRBV6-6 and TRBJ1-2; tentative D call: TRBD1 (5 bases). The ends were cut back, 6 bases at V and 6 bases at J, with 17 bases in the middle. From germline, CDR1 is MNHNY and CDR2 SVGAGI (reference sequence). CDR3 length equals 14 residues.